There are a few counts of the clone carrying this T cell receptor (beta chain). Its antigen is currently unknown. The CDR3 is 19 residues long. Trimming at V came to 0 bases and at J to 4 bases, leaving 13 bases not matched to a gene. Per germline, CDR1 LGHNA and CDR2 YSLEER. This sample was taken from a study of cytomegalovirus exposure and HLA in healthy donors. In the PCR, 60 Vbeta and 13 Jbeta primers were used. Profiled with immunoSEQ multiplex PCR; TCRdb holds only in-frame clones, not every one. The sample carries approximately 77,000 clones, roughly 76% recorded once. Donors likely had unrecorded immune exposures despite being nominally healthy when sampled. Study-level results: Prior analysis indicated that the majority of TCR beta V segments exhibited productivity approximately 87% or approximately 30% of the time. Common viral pathogens seemed to be connected with several of the most significant clusters, according to a later analysis.

Sequenced material: PBMCs. This TCR derives from a male donor in good health and CMV-seropositive. This chain uses TRBV4-3 with TRBJ2-3, with 10 positions matching TRBD2. The CDR3, as DNA: TGCGCCAGCAGCCAAGACGGTCGAGCGGGGGGGCCATTCCCAGATACGCAGTATTTT. Translated: CASSQDGRAGGPFPDTQYF.